The sequence of this TCR beta chain was determined in a study of T cell responses to AZD1222 COVID-19 vaccine. Study results and caveats: Baseline antibody screening turned up just six or seven seropositive AZD1222 recipients. Close to half of all spike-specific TCRs reportedly target regions of the variants that are unmutated.

In regard to this clone: Its antigen is unidentified.

Germline V gives CDR1 ENHRY, CDR2 SYGVKD. The V end was cut by 7 bases, the J end by 3 bases, with 18 bases between. The CDR3 spans 15 residues. Profiled with immunoSEQ multiplex PCR; TCRdb holds only in-frame clones, not every one. This sample yields fewer than 120,000 clones, of which about 85% are seen a single time; around 3.3% belongs to the top ten. The sample consisted of peripheral blood, taken on day 0 of AZD1222 vaccination. This receptor was taken from an adult in good health. The V call is TRBV10-3, the J call TRBJ1-1; possible D gene TRBD1, 6 bases. This CDR3 reads CAIKSGGARDTEAFF. DNA of the CDR3: TGTGCCATCAAATCGGGGGGCGCCAGGGACACTGAAGCTTTCTTT.